Each of the 25 T cell receptor beta chains below was sequenced from the same sample in a study of siplizumab effects on memory and regulatory T cells. Repertoires were generated with immunoSEQ multiplex PCR, while TCRdb's copy carries only in-frame clones and drops some. Among about 100,000 clones listed, about 94% were seen once. What was sequenced was non-Treg CD4+ T cells sorted from blood. The source is a human donor in good health.

Comments on this clone: One end of the junction fails to match germline, which may point to a read error. DNA of the CDR3: TGTGCCAGCAGTATAGCTAAGTATGGCTACACCTTC. Translated: CASSIAKYGYTF. The chain carries TRBV28 and TRBJ1-2, with no clear D. The CDR3 consists of 12 residues. Germline V gene lookup returns CDR1 MDHEN and CDR2 SYDVKM.

The rearrangement links TRBV12-5 to TRBJ1-5; no reliable D call. Germline CDR1 LGHNT, CDR2 FRNRAP. The germline V and J ends were trimmed by 5 bases and 6 bases, with 11 bases remaining between them. The length of the CDR3 is 13 residues. The CDR3 bases are TGTGCTAGTGGTGTCCAAGACACTCAGCCCCAGCATTTT. The encoded protein is CASGVQDTQPQHF.

V usage is TRBV7-9 and J usage is TRBJ2-7; 10 nucleotides align to TRBD2. The trim removed 5 bases at V and 6 bases at J, leaving 7 bases unmatched. Germline CDR1 is SEHNR and CDR2 is FQNEAQ (reference sequence). The CDR3 is 14 residues long. The CDR3 DNA is TGTGCCAGCAGCCCGAGCGGGAGGGCCGGCGAGCAGTACTTC. It translates to CASSPSGRAGEQYF.

This chain links TRBV25-1 with TRBJ2-2; 7 nucleotides match TRBD2. Germline V CDR1 and CDR2: MGHDK, SYGVNS. The CDR3 consists of 14 residues. J lost 3 bases, V lost 7 bases, and 5 bases had no gene match. The CDR3: CASKPSGDTGELFF. CDR3 coding DNA: TGTGCCAGCAAGCCTAGCGGAGACACCGGGGAGCTGTTTTTT.

The chain joins TRBV14 to TRBJ1-1, with a tentative D call TRBD1 (5 bases). This CDR3 region has 13 residues. V was cut by 0 bases and J by 10 bases, with 12 bases left in between. CDR1 is SGHDN, CDR2 FVKESK, per germline. CDR3 nucleotides: TGTGCCAGCAGCCAAGATAGGACATATAGAGCTTTCTTT. Translation gives CASSQDRTYRAFF.

This chain links TRBV10-3 with TRBJ1-1, with D hard to call. Looked up from germline, CDR1 is ENHRY and CDR2 is SYGVKD. V lost 6 bases, J lost 6 bases, and 14 bases lay in between. The CDR3 totals 13 residues. CDR3 in amino acids: CAISDEVGAEAFF. CDR3 nucleotide sequence: TGTGCCATCAGCGACGAGGTGGGCGCTGAAGCTTTCTTT.

V is TRBV7-8 and J is TRBJ2-7; D is unresolved. The CDR3 has 15 residues. The germline V gene has CDR1 SGHVS and CDR2 FQNEAQ. Trimming took off 8 bases at V and 1 base at J, with 18 bases between the two ends. CDR3 coding DNA: TGTGCCAGCCTGATTTCCCCAATAGCATCCTACGAGCAGTACTTC. Its translation: CASLISPIASYEQYF.

J is TRBJ2-2 and V is TRBV5-1; 8 bases fit TRBD1. The CDR3 has 14 residues. Germline lookup yields CDR1 SGHRS and CDR2 YFSETQ. The J segment lost 2 bases and the V segment lost 4 bases, leaving 1 base of the junction unmatched. The CDR3 bases are TGCGCCAGCAGCGGGACAGGAAACACCGGGGAGCTGTTTTTT. Translating gives CASSGTGNTGELFF.

This clone has just one count. V and J are TRBV5-5 and TRBJ2-1; 10 nucleotides line up with TRBD2. Germline V gene data show CDR1 as SGHKS and CDR2 as YYEKEE (reference sequence). V lost 5 bases and J lost 7; bases outside the gene matches: 3. The CDR3 covers 13 residues. CDR3 in amino acids: CASRLAGENEQFF. The CDR3 nucleotides are TGTGCCAGCAGGCTAGCGGGAGAAAATGAGCAGTTCTTC.

Here the CDR3 DNA reads TGTGCCACACTCGCACTCAGGGATACTAGCACAGATACGCAGTATTTT. As protein: CATLALRDTSTDTQYF. The chain is built from TRBV10-3 and TRBJ2-3, with a tentative D call TRBD1 (5 bases). Looked up from germline, CDR1 is ENHRY and CDR2 is SYGVKD. The CDR3 covers 16 residues. V shed 10 bases and J shed 0 bases, with 20 bases lying between them.

The J gene is TRBJ2-5, the V gene TRBV15; D not resolved. CDR1 LNHNV and CDR2 YYDKDF come from the germline V gene (reference sequence). The CDR3 runs to 16 residues. Trimming cost V 0 bases and J 2 bases, with 13 bases left between them. The CDR3 bases are TGTGCCACCAGCAGAGATCTTGGGGAACCACAAGAGACCCAGTACTTC. Protein: CATSRDLGEPQETQYF.

The chain uses TRBV7-8 and TRBJ1-1, with TRBD1 as a possible D gene (5 bases). The CDR3 loop spans 14 amino acids. Trimming stripped 5 bases from V and 1 base from J, with 11 bases between. Germline CDR1 is SGHVS and CDR2 is FQNEAQ. The DNA for the CDR3 is TGTGCCAGCAGCGTTGGACAAACGAACACTGAAGCTTTCTTT. This codes for CASSVGQTNTEAFF.

V gene TRBV28 combines with J gene TRBJ2-2; D possibly corresponds to TRBD2 (5 bases). The V end lost 8 bases, the J end lost 1 base, and 11 bases lay between the germline ends. Germline loops: CDR1 MDHEN, CDR2 SYDVKM. This CDR3 has 14 residues. DNA for the CDR3: TGTGCCAGCTGGACGGGAATGAACACCGGGGAGCTGTTTTTT. This sequence encodes CASWTGMNTGELFF.

The chain couples TRBV11-3 to TRBJ2-1, with 8 bases that match TRBD2. CDR3 length: 15 residues. Trimming cost V 3 bases and J 4 bases; bases outside gene matches: 5. Germline CDR1 and CDR2: SGHNT and YENEEA. CDR3 residues: CASSLGGTRYNEQFF. The CDR3 coding sequence is TGTGCCAGCAGCTTGGGCGGGACTAGATACAATGAGCAGTTCTTC.

The rearrangement links TRBV7-2 to TRBJ2-7, with a tentative D call TRBD1 (6 bases). The CDR3 loop spans 14 amino acids. Germline-derived CDR1 and CDR2 are SGHTA and FQGNSA. V was clipped by 1 base and J by 1 base, with 8 bases between them. The CDR3 DNA is TGTGCCAGCAGCTTAGACAGGGTGTCCTACGAGCAGTACTTC. This encodes CASSLDRVSYEQYF.

The chain joins TRBV11-3 to TRBJ2-3, with 9 positions matching TRBD1. Germline loops: CDR1 SGHNT, CDR2 YENEEA. The CDR3 runs to 16 residues. V shed 4 bases, J shed 2 bases, and the junction held 7 bases outside the gene matches. CDR3 region: CASSSAGTGYTDTQYF. Written as DNA, the CDR3 is TGTGCCAGCAGCTCCGCCGGGACAGGGTACACAGATACGCAGTATTTT.

The J gene is TRBJ1-1, the V gene TRBV5-1, with 8 bases identical to TRBD1. V gave up 3 bases and J gave up 1 base; unmatched junction bases: 2. This CDR3 contains 14 residues. Germline V gives CDR1 SGHRS, CDR2 YFSETQ. CDR3 coding DNA: TGCGCCAGCAGCTCGGACAGGGAGAACACTGAAGCTTTCTTT. Translated, it gives CASSSDRENTEAFF.

V is TRBV7-6 and J is TRBJ2-2; D unclear. The CDR3 is 15 amino acids. CDR1 and CDR2 (germline): SGHVS, FNYEAQ. V was clipped by 1 base and J by 4 bases, with 10 bases between them. The CDR3 region has the DNA TGTGCCAGCAGCTTAGATAGGCCAGCCACCGGGGAGCTGTTTTTT. This gives the protein CASSLDRPATGELFF.

This clone appeared a single time. This chain links TRBV28 with TRBJ2-1, with TRBD2 matching 7 bases. The V segment lost 6 bases and the J segment 6 bases; nucleotides outside the gene matches: 11. Germline V gene lookup returns CDR1 MDHEN and CDR2 SYDVKM. CDR3 length: 15 amino acids. DNA for the CDR3: TGTGCCAGCAGGCCCCTAGCGGCCCTAGTCAATGAGCAGTTCTTC. It codes for CASRPLAALVNEQFF. The full variable domain, in which reference TRBV28 and TRBJ2-1 provide the parts outside the CDR3, is DVKVTQSSRYLVKRTGEKVFLECVQDMDHENMFWYRQDPGLGLRLIYFSYDVKMKEKGDIPEGYSVSREKKERFSLILESASTNQTSMYLCASRPLAALVNEQFFGPGTRLTVL.

The rearrangement links TRBV27 to TRBJ2-7, with 9 bases aligning to TRBD1. The V and J ends lost 3 bases and 6 bases, in that order; junction bases with no gene match: 9. The CDR3 sequence is 15 residues long. Germline-derived CDR1 and CDR2 are MNHEY and SMNVEV (reference sequence). CDR3 residues: CASSLAGTGWREQYF. Written as DNA, the CDR3 is TGTGCCAGCAGTTTGGCCGGGACAGGGTGGCGCGAGCAGTACTTC.

In this sample, this clone turned up once. This sequence joins TRBV25-1 and TRBJ2-2; D is ambiguous. Germline CDR1 MGHDK, CDR2 SYGVNS. Trimming took 1 base from V and 3 from J, leaving 9 bases between them. This CDR3 has 15 amino acids. The CDR3 sequence: CASSELVSDTGELFF. CDR3 bases: TGTGCCAGCAGTGAATTGGTATCGGACACCGGGGAGCTGTTTTTT.

V gene TRBV5-1 combines with J gene TRBJ2-1, with 11 bases identical to TRBD2. The germline V gene encodes CDR1 SGHRS and CDR2 YFSETQ. The junction had 15 bases not matched to a gene; V was cut back by 4 bases and J by 9 bases. The CDR3 is made up of 17 amino acids. The chain's CDR3 is CASSLPKTSGSSGEQFF. Written as DNA, the CDR3 is TGCGCCAGCAGCCTGCCCAAAACTAGCGGGAGTAGCGGTGAGCAGTTCTTC.

The rearrangement uses TRBV30 and TRBJ2-7; D gene uncertain. This CDR3 region has 12 residues. Germline lookup yields CDR1 GTSNPN and CDR2 SVGIG (reference sequence). The germline V and J ends were trimmed by 0 bases and 6 bases, with 9 bases remaining between them. CDR3 residues: CAWSVHGPEQYF. CDR3 DNA sequence: TGTGCCTGGAGTGTACATGGGCCCGAGCAGTACTTC.

The V call is TRBV7-2, the J call TRBJ2-7, with TRBD2 identical over 7 bases. Germline loops: CDR1 SGHTA, CDR2 FQGNSA. The CDR3 spans 14 residues. The V gene end was trimmed by 4 bases and the J gene end by 4 bases; junction bases not matched to a gene: 7. CDR3: CASSSQTSSYEQYF. The CDR3 DNA sequence: TGTGCCAGCAGCTCCCAGACTAGCAGTTACGAGCAGTACTTC.

The chain carries TRBV5-6 and TRBJ2-5; TRBD1 agrees at 9 bases. V lost 5 bases and J lost 5; bases outside the gene matches: 4. The CDR3 spans 13 residues. CDR1 is SGHDT and CDR2 is YYEEEE in the germline V gene. The CDR3 spells CASSYRGRETQYF. CDR3 nucleotide sequence: TGTGCCAGCAGTTACAGGGGGCGGGAGACCCAGTACTTC. The variable domain in full, completed from reference TRBV5-6 and TRBJ2-5, reads DAGVTQSPTHLIKTRGQQVTLRCSPKSGHDTVSWYQQALGQGPQFIFQYYEEEERQRGNFPDRFSGHQFPNYSSELNVNALLLGDSALYLCASSYRGRETQYFGPGTRLLVL.